This paragraph reports one T cell receptor beta chain. The CDR3 regions of TCR beta were amplified from RNA transcripts. TCR CDR3 underwent first-round RT-PCR with the HTBI primer set. MiXCR was run by TCRdb on the multiplex PCR reads, yielding one entry per CDR3 protein. This table holds approximately 380,000 distinct CDR3 sequences, over 12% found once. Reasons for excluding patients were uncontrolled infection, other autoimmune disease, pregnancy or lactation. Diagnostic decisions used clinical symptoms, serum thyroxine and TRAb, thyroid ultrasound and orbital computed tomography. Extraction of PBMCs used 10 ml of fresh peripheral blood. Germline V CDR1 and CDR2: SGHAT, FQNNGV. CDR3 length: 15 residues. V lost 0 bases to trimming and J lost 5 bases; unmatched junction nucleotides: 4. The sample belongs to a study of T cells in Graves' hyperthyroidism and ophthalmopathy. Study overall: Peripheral blood samples were taken at initial diagnosis, prior to any treatment.

The TCR originated in a man aged 50 to 60 with Graves' ophthalmopathy. The sequencing sample was made of blood. The chain employs TRBV11-2 and TRBJ2-7; TRBD2 agrees at 10 bases. CDR3 residues: CASSLDRGLANEQYF. The CDR3 DNA sequence: TGTGCCAGCAGCTTAGATCGGGGACTAGCGAACGAGCAGTACTTC.